These T cell receptor beta chains were read from a single sample in a study of blood T cell repertoires in COVID-19. The data were produced by immunoSEQ multiplex PCR, yet TCRdb's version contains in-frame clones alone and is incomplete. The sample consists of around 250,000 clones, around 89% of them appearing once. Sequencing input: PBMCs or T cells enriched from blood (not recorded which). All receptors come from a woman in her thirties with acute COVID-19. Both conserved end residues are part of each CDR3. A D gene is named only where the DNA matches it firmly. Expanded clones are given a class, and other clones once, few, many or no size at all.

J,V,D,size,DNA,CDR3
TRBJ2-1,TRBV18,-,-,TGTGCCAGCTCACTTATAGCGGCCGAGCAGTTCTTC,CASSLIAAEQFF
TRBJ2-7,TRBV19,-,-,TGTGCCAGTAGTCTATCGCCTACGGGCTACGAGCAGTACTTC,CASSLSPTGYEQYF
TRBJ2-1,TRBV5-4,TRBD2,-,TGTGCCAGCAGCTTAGCAAGCGGGACTACCTACAATGAGCAGTTCTTC,CASSLASGTTYNEQFF
TRBJ2-3,TRBV6-1,TRBD2,-,TGTGCCAGCAGTGACGGCAGCGGGAGGGGACCAGATACGCAGTATTTT,CASSDGSGRGPDTQYF
TRBJ2-7,TRBV4-1,TRBD2,-,TGCGCCAGCAGCCAAGACACGCGCGGGAGCCCTTCCTACGAGCAGTACTTC,CASSQDTRGSPSYEQYF
TRBJ2-7,TRBV19,TRBD2,-,TGTGCCAGTAGCACACCGACTAGCGGGCATCGGGAGCAGTACTTC,CASSTPTSGHREQYF
TRBJ2-3,TRBV9,-,-,TGTGCCAGCAGCGTAGCTAATCAGGGGGGTGCAGATACGCAGTATTTT,CASSVANQGGADTQYF
TRBJ2-5,TRBV6-5,TRBD1,-,TGTGCCAGCAGTTACGGACAGGGGAGGTCAGAGACCCAGTACTTC,CASSYGQGRSETQYF
TRBJ2-7,TRBV6-5,-,few,TGTGCCAGCAGTTCTCGGACAGTAGAGACCTACGAGCAGTACTTC,CASSSRTVETYEQYF
TRBJ2-5,TRBV6-5,TRBD1,-,TGTGCCAGCAGTTACTCGGGGACAGGACAAGAGACCCAGTACTTC,CASSYSGTGQETQYF
TRBJ2-3,TRBV29-1,-,-,TGCAGCGTTCCCACAACTCTAGGTGGCACAGATACGCAGTATTTT,CSVPTTLGGTDTQYF
TRBJ2-3,TRBV9,TRBD1,-,TGTGCCAGCAGCGTAGGTTGGGGACAGGGAACGCAGTATTTT,CASSVGWGQGTQYF
TRBJ1-6,TRBV3-1/TRBV3-2,TRBD1,-,TGTGCCAGCAGCCGAGGGACAGGGGGCTCTGCCCCCCTCCACTTT,CASSRGTGGSAPLHF
TRBJ1-2,TRBV6-5,TRBD1,-,TGTGCCAGCAGGACAGGGGAGCACTATGGCTACACCTTC,CASRTGEHYGYTF
TRBJ2-5,TRBV10-1,TRBD2,-,TGCGCCAGCAGTGAGGGACCTCGGAGCGGGATTGGGGAGACCCAGTACTTC,CASSEGPRSGIGETQYF
TRBJ1-1,TRBV7-2,TRBD1,-,TGTGCCAGCAGCTTGGGACAGGGGTATTTGGACACTGAAGCTTTCTTT,CASSLGQGYLDTEAFF
TRBJ2-1,TRBV5-6,TRBD2,-,TGTGCCAGCAGCCCAGCTAGCGGACCCTACAATGAGCAGTTCTTC,CASSPASGPYNEQFF
TRBJ1-4,TRBV25-1,-,-,TGTGCCAGCAGTGGAGGACAGACGAGAAAACTGTTTTTT,CASSGGQTRKLFF
TRBJ2-2,TRBV10-3,-,-,TGTGCCATCAGTTCAGCCGGGGAGCTGTTTTTT,CAISSAGELFF
TRBJ1-3,TRBV15,TRBD1,-,TGTGCCACCAGCAGGATAGTCGGGACAGGGTCTGGAAACACCATATATTTT,CATSRIVGTGSGNTIYF
TRBJ2-5,TRBV11-2,-,-,TGTGCCAGCAGCTTAGATCCTGCGGCCCAGTACTTC,CASSLDPAAQYF
TRBJ1-1,TRBV15,-,few,TGTGCCACCAGTCAGGGGTCAAAAACTGAAGCTTTCTTT,CATSQGSKTEAFF
TRBJ1-2,TRBV6-1,TRBD1,-,TGTGCCAGCAGTGAAGACGGGACAGGGTACTATGGCTACACCTTC,CASSEDGTGYYGYTF
TRBJ1-1,TRBV7-9,TRBD1,-,TGTGCCAGCAGCCCGGGGACAGCACGTCCGAACACTGAAGCTTTCTTT,CASSPGTARPNTEAFF
TRBJ2-7,TRBV6-1,TRBD1,-,TGTGCCAGCAGTGACAGGGGGCAATCCTACGAGCAGTACTTC,CASSDRGQSYEQYF
TRBJ2-3,TRBV4-1,-,-,TGCGCCAGCAGTCGTCTTCCGGATACGCAGTATTTT,CASSRLPDTQYF
TRBJ2-7,TRBV5-1,TRBD2,-,TGCGCCAGCAGCCCTCCGGCTAGCGGGAAGCCCTACGAGCAGTACTTC,CASSPPASGKPYEQYF
TRBJ2-2,TRBV5-1,TRBD1,-,TGCGCCAGCAGCTTGTCCTCGGGACAGGGAACCGGGGAGCTGTTTTTT,CASSLSSGQGTGELFF
TRBJ1-5,TRBV5-5,-,-,TGTGCCAGCAGCTTGACAGGGTCCGATCAGCCCCAGCATTTT,CASSLTGSDQPQHF
TRBJ2-3,TRBV7-2,TRBD2,-,TGTGCCAGCAGCACAAGGACTAGCGGGAGCACAGATACGCAGTATTTT,CASSTRTSGSTDTQYF
TRBJ2-7,TRBV7-2,TRBD2,-,TGTGCCAGCAGCGTTCTAGCGGGTGAGGTTGGGCAGTACTTC,CASSVLAGEVGQYF
TRBJ2-3,TRBV4-1,-,-,TGCGCCAGCAGCCAAGTCCAGGGCTCAGATACGCAGTATTTT,CASSQVQGSDTQYF
TRBJ1-2,TRBV5-6,TRBD1,-,TGTGCCAGCAGCCCGCCGACAGGGGAAGGCTACACCTTC,CASSPPTGEGYTF
TRBJ2-1,TRBV16,TRBD1,-,TGTGCCAGCAGCCCGAACAGGGGAGATACCTACAATGAGCAGTTCTTC,CASSPNRGDTYNEQFF
TRBJ2-5,TRBV7-9,-,-,TGTGCCAGCAACACGAACGGGGTTCGAGAGACCCAGTACTTC,CASNTNGVRETQYF
TRBJ2-7,TRBV6-1,-,-,TGTGCCAGCAGTGAAGACTGGTTCTCCTACGAGCAGTACTTC,CASSEDWFSYEQYF
TRBJ2-1,TRBV6-2/TRBV6-3,TRBD1,-,TGTGCCAGCAGCTCCGGGACAGCTTTCCTTTACAATGAGCAGTTCTTC,CASSSGTAFLYNEQFF
TRBJ2-1,TRBV5-1,-,-,TGCGCCAGCAGCTACAGGGAAAGGGAGTCCTACAATGAGCAGTTCTTC,CASSYRERESYNEQFF
TRBJ2-1,TRBV7-3,TRBD2,-,TGTGCCAGCAGCCCAACTAGCGGCTACAATGAGCAGTTCTTC,CASSPTSGYNEQFF
TRBJ1-1,TRBV6-4,-,-,TGTGCCAGCAGTGAGGCCATGAACACTGAAGCTTTCTTT,CASSEAMNTEAFF
TRBJ2-2,TRBV6-4,-,-,TGTGCCAGAGGCCCACGGGATCACCAATCGGGGGAGCTGTTTTTT,CARGPRDHQSGELFF
TRBJ2-2,TRBV6-5,TRBD2,-,TGTGCCAGCAGTTACGTAAGGGCGGGAGCCTTCGGGGAGCTGTTTTTT,CASSYVRAGAFGELFF